This entry lists 12 T cell receptor beta chains sequenced from one sample in a study of cytomegalovirus exposure and HLA in healthy donors. 60 Vbeta and 13 Jbeta primers were used in PCR. Sequenced by immunoSEQ multiplex PCR; TCRdb stores in-frame clones only, minus some. The data hold 97,000 or so clones, with around four fifths observed a single time. Material: PBMCs. Receptors were obtained from a man aged 35-49 years in good health and CMV-seronegative.

This clone was observed a few times. The genes are TRBV6-5 and TRBJ2-5, with TRBD1 as a possible D gene (5 bases). The CDR3 covers 14 residues. Trimming removed 3 bases at V and 4 bases at J, with 12 bases between. Looked up from germline, CDR1 is MNHEY and CDR2 is SVGAGI. The CDR3 DNA is TGTGCCAGCAGTTATTGGCAGGGTAGAGAGACCCAGTACTTC. This sequence encodes CASSYWQGRETQYF.

This clone was picked up one time. The chain uses TRBV5-1 and TRBJ1-1; D call uncertain. The CDR3 totals 15 residues. With 4 bases removed from V and 0 bases from J, the gap between germline ends came to 13 bases. Per the germline V gene, CDR1 is SGHRS and CDR2 is YFSETQ. The CDR3 region is CASSGNQALNTEAFF. CDR3 coding DNA: TGCGCCAGCAGCGGCAATCAGGCCCTGAACACTGAAGCTTTCTTT.

This clone was observed a single time. This sequence joins TRBV2 and TRBJ2-1, with 10 bases lining up with TRBD1. The CDR3 is 15 residues long. Germline values: CDR1 SNHLY, CDR2 FYNNEI. V was clipped by 6 bases and J by 7 bases; unmatched bases: 9. Here the CDR3 reads CASSSGTGVWNEQFF. The CDR3 nucleotides are TGTGCCAGCAGCTCCGGGACAGGGGTCTGGAATGAGCAGTTCTTC.

This chain connects TRBV19 to TRBJ1-1, with unresolved D. Germline CDR1 reads LNHDA; CDR2 reads SQIVND (reference sequence). CDR3 size: 14 residues. Trimming removed 8 bases at V and 7 bases at J, with 20 bases between. CDR3: CASAPYAEKIEAFF. The CDR3, as DNA: TGTGCCAGTGCACCTTACGCGGAAAAAATTGAAGCTTTCTTT.

The genes are TRBV19 and TRBJ1-1; 7 bases are shared with TRBD1. In germline, CDR1 is LNHDA, CDR2 SQIVND (reference sequence). The CDR3 extends over 13 amino acids. Losses at the gene ends were 3 bases for V and 7 bases for J; bases not matched to a gene: 5. CDR3 region: CASSIRWDSEAFF. The CDR3 DNA follows: TGTGCCAGTAGTATCCGCTGGGACAGTGAAGCTTTCTTT.

The chain carries TRBV6-1 and TRBJ2-3, with 8 nucleotides matching TRBD2. V shed 1 base and J 2 bases; nucleotides not matched to a gene: 5. In germline, CDR1 is MNHNS, CDR2 SASEGT. CDR3 length: 16 residues. The CDR3 DNA follows: TGTGCCAGCAGTGAAGGGACTAGCCCCCCCACAGATACGCAGTATTTT. This encodes CASSEGTSPPTDTQYF.

V gene TRBV7-6 combines with J gene TRBJ2-1; the match to TRBD1 covers 9 bases. With V trimmed by 8 bases and J by 5 bases, 4 bases remained unmatched. This CDR3 is built from 13 residues. The germline CDR1 and CDR2 sequences are SGHVS and FNYEAQ. CDR3: CASGGQGNNEQFF. The CDR3 coding sequence is TGTGCCAGCGGGGGACAGGGAAACAATGAGCAGTTCTTC. The entire variable domain, with the rest obtained from reference TRBV7-6 and TRBJ2-1, is as follows: GAGVSQSPRYKVTKRGQDVALRCDPISGHVSLYWYRQALGQGPEFLTYFNYEAQQDKSGLPNDRFSAERPEGSISTLTIQRTEQRDSAMYRCASGGQGNNEQFFGPGTRLTVL.

This chain connects TRBV15 to TRBJ2-3, with D perhaps TRBD2 (7 bases). CDR3 length: 14 residues. Germline CDR1 and CDR2: LNHNV and YYDKDF (reference sequence). Trimming removed 4 bases from V and 3 bases from J, with 11 bases in between. The CDR3 coding sequence is TGTGCCACCAGCAAGGGGGGGACGACAGATACGCAGTATTTT. Translated, it gives CATSKGGTTDTQYF.

V gene TRBV11-2 combines with J gene TRBJ1-2; D ambiguous. The length of the CDR3 is 13 residues. Trimming took off 4 bases at V and 4 bases at J, with 10 bases between the two ends. Germline V gene data show CDR1 as SGHAT and CDR2 as FQNNGV. Written as DNA, the CDR3 is TGTGCCAGCAGCTCGAGTGGGAGCTATGGCTACACCTTC. Amino acids: CASSSSGSYGYTF.

The rearrangement links TRBV7-9 to TRBJ2-2; D is unclear. Germline lookup yields CDR1 SEHNR and CDR2 FQNEAQ (reference sequence). V was shortened by 1 base and J by 0 bases, with 9 bases between the two germline ends. This CDR3 is 16 amino acids long. In DNA form, the CDR3 reads TGTGCCAGCAGCTTAGGGTCAAGCTCGAACACCGGGGAGCTGTTTTTT. Amino acids: CASSLGSSSNTGELFF.

This chain uses TRBV10-3 with TRBJ2-7, with 10 bases matching TRBD1. The CDR3 is 15 amino acids. The ends lost 4 bases at V and 6 bases at J; junction bases unmatched: 9. CDR1 is ENHRY, CDR2 SYGVKD, per germline. CDR3 region: CAISGRTGGLAEQYF. The CDR3 coding sequence is TGTGCCATCAGTGGGCGGACAGGGGGATTAGCCGAGCAGTACTTC.

This chain uses TRBV5-6 with TRBJ1-2; 7 positions match TRBD1. Germline V gene data show CDR1 as SGHDT and CDR2 as YYEEEE. The J segment lost 8 bases and the V segment lost 1 base, leaving 14 bases of the junction unmatched. The CDR3 is made up of 16 amino acids. This chain's CDR3 is CASSLIGDEGAEGYTF. The CDR3, as DNA: TGTGCCAGCAGCTTGATAGGAGACGAGGGGGCGGAAGGCTACACCTTC.